The clone carrying this T cell receptor (beta chain) was picked up one time. Sequencing used immunoSEQ multiplex PCR; TCRdb keeps in-frame clones, though not all of them. The table has 35,000 or so clones, approximately 88% seen once. This entry belongs to a study of T cell responses to AZD1222 COVID-19 vaccine. CDR1 is SGHKS and CDR2 is YYEKEE in the germline V gene (reference sequence). CDR3 length: 15 residues. With 3 bases removed from V and 4 bases from J, the gap between germline ends came to 16 bases. This TCR was sampled from an adult in good health. This chain uses TRBV5-5 with TRBJ1-1, with D possibly TRBD1 on 5 matching bases. The sequences come from peripheral blood, collected on day 0 of AZD1222 vaccination. CDR3 residues: CASSSQVPMGTEAFF. The CDR3 DNA is TGTGCCAGCAGCTCACAGGTACCTATGGGCACTGAAGCTTTCTTT.